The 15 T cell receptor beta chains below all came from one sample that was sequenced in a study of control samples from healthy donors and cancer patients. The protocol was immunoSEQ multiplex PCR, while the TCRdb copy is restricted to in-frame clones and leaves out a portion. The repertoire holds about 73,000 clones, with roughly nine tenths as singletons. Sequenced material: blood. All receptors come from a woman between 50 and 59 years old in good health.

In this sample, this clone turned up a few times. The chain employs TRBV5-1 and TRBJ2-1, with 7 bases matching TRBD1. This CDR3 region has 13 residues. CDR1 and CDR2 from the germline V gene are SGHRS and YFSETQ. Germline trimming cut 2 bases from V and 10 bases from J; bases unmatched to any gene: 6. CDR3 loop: CASSFRQGQEQFF. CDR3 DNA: TGCGCCAGCAGCTTCAGACAGGGACAGGAGCAGTTCTTC.

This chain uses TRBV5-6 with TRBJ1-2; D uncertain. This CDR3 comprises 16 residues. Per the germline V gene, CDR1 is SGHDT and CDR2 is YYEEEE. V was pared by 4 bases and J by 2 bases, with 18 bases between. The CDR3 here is CASSPLFMAYNYGYTF. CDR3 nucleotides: TGTGCCAGCAGCCCCCTATTTATGGCATACAACTATGGCTACACCTTC. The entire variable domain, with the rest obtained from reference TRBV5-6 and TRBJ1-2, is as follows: DAGVTQSPTHLIKTRGQQVTLRCSPKSGHDTVSWYQQALGQGPQFIFQYYEEEERQRGNFPDRFSGHQFPNYSSELNVNALLLGDSALYLCASSPLFMAYNYGYTFGSGTRLTVV.

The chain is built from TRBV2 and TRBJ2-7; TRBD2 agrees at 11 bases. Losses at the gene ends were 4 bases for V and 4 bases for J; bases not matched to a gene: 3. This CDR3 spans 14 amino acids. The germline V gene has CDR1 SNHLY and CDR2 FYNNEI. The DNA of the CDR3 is TGTGCCAGCAGTGGACTAGCGGGGAGATACGAGCAGTACTTC. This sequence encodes CASSGLAGRYEQYF. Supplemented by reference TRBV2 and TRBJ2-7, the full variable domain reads EPEVTQTPSHQVTQMGQEVILRCVPISNHLYFYWYRQILGQKVEFLVSFYNNEISEKSEIFDDQFSVERPDGSNFTLKIRSTKLEDSAMYFCASSGLAGRYEQYFGPGTRLTVT.

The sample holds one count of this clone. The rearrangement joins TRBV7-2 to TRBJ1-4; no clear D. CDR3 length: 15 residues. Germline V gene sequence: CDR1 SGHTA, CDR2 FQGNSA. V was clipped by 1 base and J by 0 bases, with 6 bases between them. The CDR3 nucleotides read TGTGCCAGCAGCTTAGACGGATCAACTAATGAAAAACTGTTTTTT. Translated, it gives CASSLDGSTNEKLFF. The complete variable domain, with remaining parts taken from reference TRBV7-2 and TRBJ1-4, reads GAGVSQSPSNKVTEKGKDVELRCDPISGHTALYWYRQSLGQGLEFLIYFQGNSAPDKSGLPSDRFSAERTGGSVSTLTIQRTQQEDSAVYLCASSLDGSTNEKLFFGSGTQLSVL.

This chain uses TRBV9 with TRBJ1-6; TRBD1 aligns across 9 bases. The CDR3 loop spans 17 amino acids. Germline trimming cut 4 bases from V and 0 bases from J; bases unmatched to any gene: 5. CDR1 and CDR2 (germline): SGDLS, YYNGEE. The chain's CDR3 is CASSPGTGSSYNSPLHF. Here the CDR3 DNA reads TGTGCCAGCAGCCCCGGGACAGGGAGCTCCTATAATTCACCCCTCCACTTT.

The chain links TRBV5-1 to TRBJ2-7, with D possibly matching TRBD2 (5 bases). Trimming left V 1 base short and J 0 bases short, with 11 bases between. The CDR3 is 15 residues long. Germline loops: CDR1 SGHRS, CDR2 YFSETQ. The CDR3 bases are TGCGCCAGCAGCTTGAAGTGGGAGAGCTCCTACGAGCAGTACTTC. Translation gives CASSLKWESSYEQYF.

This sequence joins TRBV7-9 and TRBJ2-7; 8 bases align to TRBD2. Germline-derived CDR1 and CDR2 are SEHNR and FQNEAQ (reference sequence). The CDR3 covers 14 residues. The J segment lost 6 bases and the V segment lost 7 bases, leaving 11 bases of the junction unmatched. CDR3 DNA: TGTGCCAGCACCGAAAGCGGGAGTTACATCGAGCAGTACTTC. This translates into CASTESGSYIEQYF.

The CDR3 loop reads CASSSGTESGELFF. The CDR3 region has the DNA TGTGCCAGCAGTTCCGGGACTGAAAGCGGGGAGCTGTTTTTT. This sequence joins TRBV6-5 and TRBJ2-2; the D gene is possibly TRBD2 (6 bases). V was pared by 4 bases and J by 7 bases, with 13 bases between. The V gene's germline CDR1 is MNHEY and CDR2 SVGAGI. The CDR3 runs 14 residues.

DNA of the CDR3: TGCGCCAGCAGCCAAGTTCCGGGGGGCGAGCAGTACTTC. Encoded protein: CASSQVPGGEQYF. V usage is TRBV4-1 and J usage is TRBJ2-7; 7 positions agree with TRBD2. The CDR3 extends over 13 amino acids. V gave up 1 base and J gave up 6 bases; unmatched junction bases: 3. CDR1 is MGHRA, CDR2 YSYEKL, per germline.

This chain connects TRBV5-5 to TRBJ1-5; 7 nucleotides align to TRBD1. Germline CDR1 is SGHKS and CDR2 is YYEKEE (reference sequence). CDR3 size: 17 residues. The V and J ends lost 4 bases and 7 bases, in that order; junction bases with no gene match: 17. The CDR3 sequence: CASSPATGAREGQPQHF. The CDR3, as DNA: TGTGCCAGCAGCCCCGCTACAGGGGCGAGAGAAGGACAGCCCCAGCATTTT.

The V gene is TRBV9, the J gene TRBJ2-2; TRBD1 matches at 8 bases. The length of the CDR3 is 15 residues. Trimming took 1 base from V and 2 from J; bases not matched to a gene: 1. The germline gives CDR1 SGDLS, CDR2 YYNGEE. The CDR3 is CASSVTGGNTGELFF. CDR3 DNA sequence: TGTGCCAGCAGCGTAACAGGGGGAAACACCGGGGAGCTGTTTTTT. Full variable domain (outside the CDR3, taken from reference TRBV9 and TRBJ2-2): DSGVTQTPKHLITATGQRVTLRCSPRSGDLSVYWYQQSLDQGLQFLIQYYNGEERAKGNILERFSAQQFPDLHSELNLSSLELGDSALYFCASSVTGGNTGELFFGEGSRLTVL.

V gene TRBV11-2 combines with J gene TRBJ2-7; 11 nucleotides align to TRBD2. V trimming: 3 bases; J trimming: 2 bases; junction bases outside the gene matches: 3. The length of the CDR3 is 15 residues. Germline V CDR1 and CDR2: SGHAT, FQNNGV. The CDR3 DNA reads TGTGCCAGCAGCTTCAGGACTAGCGGGCCCTACGAGCAGTACTTC. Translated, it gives CASSFRTSGPYEQYF.

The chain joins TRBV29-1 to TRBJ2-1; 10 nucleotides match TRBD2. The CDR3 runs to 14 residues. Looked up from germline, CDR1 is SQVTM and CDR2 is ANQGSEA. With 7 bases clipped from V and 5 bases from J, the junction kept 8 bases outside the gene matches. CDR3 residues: CSASGTSADNEQFF. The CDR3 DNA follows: TGCAGCGCCTCCGGGACTAGCGCCGACAATGAGCAGTTCTTC.

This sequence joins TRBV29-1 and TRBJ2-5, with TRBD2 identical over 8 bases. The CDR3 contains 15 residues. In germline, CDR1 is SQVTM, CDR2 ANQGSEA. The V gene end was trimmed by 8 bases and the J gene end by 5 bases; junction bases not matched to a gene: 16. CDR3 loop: CSLSQPHSGKETQYF. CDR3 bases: TGCAGCCTTTCCCAGCCACATAGCGGGAAGGAGACCCAGTACTTC. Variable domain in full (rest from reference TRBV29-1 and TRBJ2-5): SAVISQKPSRDICQRGTSLTIQCQVDSQVTMMFWYRQQPGQSLTLIATANQGSEATYESGFVIDKFPISRPNLTFSTLTVSNMSPEDSSIYLCSLSQPHSGKETQYFGPGTRLLVL.

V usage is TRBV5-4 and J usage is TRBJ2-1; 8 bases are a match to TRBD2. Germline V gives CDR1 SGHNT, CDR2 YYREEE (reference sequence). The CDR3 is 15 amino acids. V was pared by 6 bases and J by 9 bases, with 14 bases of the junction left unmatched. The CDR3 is CASTEVAGSGGEQFF. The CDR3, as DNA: TGTGCCAGCACCGAGGTGGCGGGGAGCGGGGGTGAGCAGTTCTTC.